The 29 T cell receptor beta chains listed next were all sequenced from one sample in a study of blood T cell repertoires in COVID-19. Libraries were prepared by immunoSEQ multiplex PCR; TCRdb keeps only in-frame clonotypes and omits some of them. The sample has 250,000 to 300,000 clones, approximately 91% seen once. Sequencing was carried out using peripheral blood. The receptors here all came from a woman aged 25 to 39 with COVID-19, enrolled during active disease.

This clone came up once. This rearrangement joins TRBV19 to TRBJ2-2; the match to TRBD1 covers 7 bases. The CDR3 is made up of 16 amino acids. The junction had 9 bases not matched to a gene; V was cut back by 4 bases and J by 4 bases. CDR1 LNHDA and CDR2 SQIVND come from the germline V gene (reference sequence). The CDR3 DNA reads as TGTGCCAGTAGTACCACAACGACAGGGCGCACCGGGGAGCTGTTTTTT. This encodes CASSTTTTGRTGELFF.

V usage is TRBV5-1 and J usage is TRBJ2-7; 7 nucleotides align to TRBD2. From germline, CDR1 is SGHRS and CDR2 YFSETQ. This CDR3 is built from 13 residues. V shed 6 bases, J shed 4 bases, and the junction held 7 bases outside the gene matches. The chain's CDR3 is CASKGEGRYEQYF. The CDR3 region has the DNA TGCGCCAGCAAAGGGGAGGGCCGGTACGAGCAGTACTTC.

V usage is TRBV5-1 and J usage is TRBJ2-3; the D gene is possibly TRBD2 (6 bases). CDR3 size: 14 residues. The V gene's germline CDR1 is SGHRS and CDR2 YFSETQ. Trimming pared 5 bases from V and 0 bases from J, leaving 10 bases between. CDR3 in amino acids: CASRSGTSTDTQYF. The CDR3 nucleotides are TGCGCCAGCAGATCCGGGACTAGCACAGATACGCAGTATTTT.

The chain links TRBV30 to TRBJ1-6, with unresolved D. The CDR3 sequence is 13 residues long. Per the germline V gene, CDR1 is GTSNPN and CDR2 is SVGIG (reference sequence). The ends were cut back, 1 base at V and 10 bases at J, with 11 bases in the middle. The CDR3 sequence: CAWSEGRRSPLHF. The CDR3 DNA reads TGTGCCTGGAGTGAAGGGAGGCGATCACCCCTCCACTTT. The full variable domain, in which reference TRBV30 and TRBJ1-6 provide the parts outside the CDR3, is SQTIHQWPATLVQPVGSPLSLECTVEGTSNPNLYWYRQAAGRGLQLLFYSVGIGQISSEVPQNLSASRPQDRQFILSSKKLLLSDSGFYLCAWSEGRRSPLHFGNGTRLTVT.

The chain is built from TRBV7-9 and TRBJ2-5, with D perhaps TRBD1 (6 bases). Germline V gene sequence: CDR1 SEHNR, CDR2 FQNEAQ (reference sequence). Deletions cut 1 base from V and 5 bases from J, with 14 bases between. This CDR3 contains 15 residues. CDR3 in DNA: TGTGCCAGCAGCTTAGATTCTGGGGGCTGGGAGACCCAGTACTTC. This gives the protein CASSLDSGGWETQYF. The variable domain in full, with the rest retrieved from reference TRBV7-9 and TRBJ2-5, is DTGVSQNPRHKITKRGQNVTFRCDPISEHNRLYWYRQTLGQGPEFLTYFQNEAQLEKSRLLSDRFSAERPKGSFSTLEIQRTEQGDSAMYLCASSLDSGGWETQYFGPGTRLLVL.

The CDR3 DNA sequence: TGCGCCAGCAGTGAGTGGAGGGGCCAACCTTTCTCTGGAAACACCATATATTTT. As protein: CASSEWRGQPFSGNTIYF. The V gene is TRBV10-2, the J gene TRBJ1-3, with D tentatively TRBD1 (5 bases). Germline CDR1 is WSHSY and CDR2 is SAAADI. This CDR3 region has 18 residues. V was cut by 1 base and J by 0 bases, with 16 bases left in between.

This clone is a singleton in its sample. The chain recombines TRBV5-1 with TRBJ2-5; TRBD2 matches 9 bases. Germline CDR1 reads SGHRS; CDR2 reads YFSETQ. The V gene end was trimmed by 0 bases and the J gene end by 4 bases; junction bases not matched to a gene: 1. This CDR3 has 14 residues. CDR3 DNA sequence: TGCGCCAGCAGCTTGGGACTAGCGGTAGAGACCCAGTACTTC. Encoded protein: CASSLGLAVETQYF. The complete variable domain, with remaining parts taken from reference TRBV5-1 and TRBJ2-5, reads KAGVTQTPRYLIKTRGQQVTLSCSPISGHRSVSWYQQTPGQGLQFLFEYFSETQRNKGNFPGRFSGRQFSNSRSEMNVSTLELGDSALYLCASSLGLAVETQYFGPGTRLLVL.

This chain connects TRBV9 to TRBJ2-5; the match to TRBD2 covers 8 bases. The junction had 5 bases not matched to a gene; V was cut back by 0 bases and J by 4 bases. Per the germline V gene, CDR1 is SGDLS and CDR2 is YYNGEE. The CDR3 contains 15 residues. The CDR3 DNA is TGTGCCAGCAGCGTAGCCGGGAGGGCCCGAGAGACCCAGTACTTC. Translated: CASSVAGRARETQYF.

CDR3 bases: TGCGCCAGCAGCTTGTCAAGCGGGAGGAACACCGGGGAGCTGTTTTTT. Its protein product is CASSLSSGRNTGELFF. The chain employs TRBV5-1 and TRBJ2-2; TRBD2 matches 8 bases. V dropped 1 base and J dropped 1; count of bases not matched to a gene: 3. This CDR3 comprises 16 residues. CDR1 and CDR2 (germline): SGHRS, YFSETQ.

The chain links TRBV7-2 to TRBJ1-3, with a possible D match to TRBD1 (5 bases). Germline CDR1 SGHTA, CDR2 FQGNSA. There are 16 residues in the CDR3. Trimming removed 3 bases at V and 2 bases at J, with 14 bases between. The CDR3 sequence is CASSFRRQRTGNTIYF. In nucleotides, the CDR3 is TGTGCCAGCAGCTTCCGAAGACAGCGAACTGGAAACACCATATATTTT.

This chain connects TRBV28 to TRBJ1-5; TRBD1 might be the D (6 bases). Between the trimmed V and J ends, which lost 7 bases and 5 bases, there was a span of 12 bases. Germline V gene sequence: CDR1 MDHEN, CDR2 SYDVKM. CDR3 size: 13 residues. The CDR3 DNA reads TGTGCCAGCACCAGGACAGACGATCAGCCCCAGCATTTT. Protein sequence: CASTRTDDQPQHF.

This clone has only one observation. The gene calls are TRBV6-2 or TRBV6-3 and TRBJ1-1, with D maybe TRBD1 (5 bases). Germline CDR1 and CDR2: MNHEY and SVGEGT. CDR3 length: 15 residues. Trimming removed 1 base at V and 1 base at J, with 10 bases between. The CDR3 DNA follows: TGTGCCAGCAGTTACTTTCGGGGGACGAACACTGAAGCTTTCTTT. This encodes CASSYFRGTNTEAFF.

This clone was picked up one time. The genes are TRBV5-1 and TRBJ1-1; weak D call: TRBD1 (5 bases). This CDR3 is built from 13 residues. Trimming shortened V by 2 bases and J by 5 bases, and 10 bases separated the two germline ends. Per germline, CDR1 SGHRS and CDR2 YFSETQ. CDR3 nucleotide sequence: TGCGCCAGCAGCTTAATGGGGGGGACTGAAGCTTTCTTT. Translated, it gives CASSLMGGTEAFF.

The chain is built from TRBV28 and TRBJ2-4, with 7 bases fitting TRBD1. V shed 5 bases, J shed 5 bases, and the junction held 12 bases outside the gene matches. CDR3 size: 16 residues. Germline lookup yields CDR1 MDHEN and CDR2 SYDVKM. This CDR3 is CASSLNPGQGENIQYF. CDR3 DNA: TGTGCCAGCAGTCTTAACCCGGGGCAGGGGGAAAACATTCAGTACTTC.

This sequence joins TRBV6-5 and TRBJ1-2; 7 bases match TRBD1. The length of the CDR3 is 13 residues. The ends lost 6 bases at V and 8 bases at J; junction bases unmatched: 9. From germline, CDR1 is MNHEY and CDR2 SVGAGI. CDR3 residues: CASRSGTAVGYTF. For the CDR3, the DNA is TGTGCCAGCAGATCCGGGACAGCGGTCGGCTACACCTTC.

This chain joins TRBV28 and TRBJ1-4, with TRBD1 as a possible D gene (6 bases). This CDR3 has 14 residues. Germline V gives CDR1 MDHEN, CDR2 SYDVKM. Deletions cut 5 bases from V and 8 bases from J, with 15 bases between. As DNA, the CDR3 is TGTGCCAGCAGTCCCCAGGGGACGGGGGAAAAACTGTTTTTT. Translating gives CASSPQGTGEKLFF.

The V call is TRBV9, the J call TRBJ1-5; perhaps TRBD1 as D (6 bases). Germline CDR1 and CDR2: SGDLS and YYNGEE. With 0 bases removed from V and 3 bases from J, the gap between germline ends came to 10 bases. The CDR3 contains 15 residues. CDR3 sequence reads: CASSVGGQTNQPQHF. CDR3 nucleotides: TGTGCCAGCAGCGTAGGAGGACAGACCAATCAGCCCCAGCATTTT.

This clone was counted once. J is TRBJ2-7 and V is TRBV28, with 7 positions matching TRBD1. Germline V lookup: CDR1 MDHEN, CDR2 SYDVKM. The CDR3 runs to 15 residues. Germline trimming cut 6 bases from V and 5 bases from J; bases unmatched to any gene: 13. The CDR3 bases are TGTGCCAGCAGCCTGACAGGGCTAAGCGCCCACGAGCAGTACTTC. The encoded protein is CASSLTGLSAHEQYF.

The rearrangement joins TRBV24-1 to TRBJ2-5, with 15 bases matching TRBD2. This CDR3 has 16 amino acids. Germline lookup yields CDR1 KGHDR and CDR2 SFDVKD. V lost 4 bases to trimming and J lost 5 bases; unmatched junction nucleotides: 4. This chain's CDR3 is CATSEGLAGGRETQYF. The CDR3 DNA follows: TGTGCCACCAGTGAAGGACTAGCGGGAGGGCGGGAGACCCAGTACTTC.

V and J are TRBV5-6 and TRBJ1-1; TRBD1 matches at 7 bases. Germline-derived CDR1 and CDR2 are SGHDT and YYEEEE. The CDR3 runs to 15 residues. V gave up 0 bases and J gave up 4 bases; unmatched junction bases: 6. The CDR3 here is CASSLDRGRFTEAFF. The CDR3 DNA follows: TGTGCCAGCAGCTTGGACAGGGGCCGTTTCACTGAAGCTTTCTTT.

The chain employs TRBV21-1 and TRBJ2-7; TRBD1, the D gene given by the table, was not confirmed from the DNA. TRBV21-1 is a pseudogene locus. The CDR3 runs 13 residues. This CDR3 reads CASSSRQSHEQYF. CDR3 nucleotides: TGTGCCAGCAGCAGCCGCCAGTCCCACGAGCAGTACTTC.

This chain joins TRBV6-2 or TRBV6-3 and TRBJ1-6, with a tentative D call TRBD1 (6 bases). V lost 2 bases to trimming and J lost 0 bases, with 17 bases between them. Germline V gives CDR1 MNHEY, CDR2 SVGEGT. This CDR3 comprises 19 residues. CDR3: CASSYPRTAESSYNSPLHF. DNA of the CDR3: TGTGCCAGCAGTTACCCACGGACAGCCGAGAGCTCCTATAATTCACCCCTCCACTTT.

This clone was detected only a few times. The V and J genes are TRBV3-1 (or the pseudogene TRBV3-2) and TRBJ2-1; D gene ambiguous. The CDR3 spans 12 residues. Trimming cost V 6 bases and J 6 bases, with 9 bases left between them. Per the germline V gene, CDR1 is LGHDT and CDR2 is YNNKEL (reference sequence). This CDR3 is CASRMGSNEQFF. Written as DNA, the CDR3 is TGTGCCAGCAGGATGGGCAGCAATGAGCAGTTCTTC.

This chain links TRBV2 with TRBJ1-5; D not certain. From germline, CDR1 is SNHLY and CDR2 FYNNEI. This CDR3 is 14 amino acids long. V shed 7 bases and J shed 0 bases, with 10 bases lying between them. Here the CDR3 reads CASTQIYSNQPQHF. DNA for the CDR3: TGTGCCAGCACTCAAATCTATAGCAATCAGCCCCAGCATTTT.

The CDR3 is CASSPQMGSRTDTQYF. In DNA, the CDR3 is TGTGCCAGCTCACCTCAAATGGGGAGTCGGACAGATACGCAGTATTTT. The chain links TRBV18 to TRBJ2-3; perhaps TRBD2 as D (5 bases). Germline assignment: CDR1 KGHSH and CDR2 LQKENI. The CDR3 is 16 residues long. V was clipped by 3 bases and J by 3 bases, with 16 bases between them.

This rearrangement joins TRBV30 to TRBJ2-7; 8 positions agree with TRBD2. CDR1 and CDR2 (germline): GTSNPN, SVGIG (reference sequence). The CDR3 has 13 residues. The V and J ends lost 3 bases and 2 bases, in that order; junction bases with no gene match: 3. The chain's CDR3 is CAWSSGGPYEQYF. CDR3 nucleotide sequence: TGTGCCTGGAGCTCGGGAGGGCCCTACGAGCAGTACTTC.

CDR3 nucleotide sequence: TGTGCCACCAGCAGGATAGGGGCAAGTTCACCCCTCCACTTT. Encoded protein: CATSRIGASSPLHF. This chain joins TRBV15 and TRBJ1-6, with D possibly being TRBD1 (5 bases). V gave up 3 bases and J gave up 9 bases, with 12 bases separating them. The CDR3 length is 14 residues. Germline V gene data show CDR1 as LNHNV and CDR2 as YYDKDF (reference sequence).

V usage is TRBV27 and J usage is TRBJ1-6, with D possibly TRBD1 on 5 matching bases. The CDR3 loop spans 13 amino acids. Looked up from germline, CDR1 is MNHEY and CDR2 is SMNVEV (reference sequence). Trimming took 2 bases from V and 10 from J, leaving 9 bases between them. The CDR3 protein is CASSLQGPSPLHF. The CDR3 bases are TGTGCCAGCAGTTTACAGGGCCCCTCACCCCTCCACTTT.

For this clone: Distinct nucleotide sequences in the sample also encode this CDR3. The chain carries TRBV6-5 and TRBJ1-6; 11 positions agree with TRBD1. CDR3 length: 14 amino acids. Germline lookup yields CDR1 MNHEY and CDR2 SVGAGI. V gave up 6 bases and J gave up 7 bases; unmatched junction bases: 2. Here the CDR3 DNA reads TGTGCCAGCAGCCGGGACAGGGGGAATTCACCCCTCCACTTT. Translated: CASSRDRGNSPLHF.